Given below is one T cell receptor (beta chain) in context. Its antigen is as yet unknown. These data come from a study of shared clonotypes between healthy human individuals. Deletions cut 2 bases from V and 7 bases from J, with 9 bases between. Looked up from germline, CDR1 is SGHRS and CDR2 is YFSETQ. The CDR3 contains 12 residues. Overall study findings and caveats: Rarefaction gave evidence that sorted-subset sequencing remained incomplete despite large depth. Non-shared clonotypes were found to have lower generation probabilities than the clonotypes that were shared by all four of the sorted-subset donors.

Method: immunoSEQ multiplex PCR; TCRdb's copy keeps in-frame clones and lacks some. The sample includes some 2,500,000 clones, 85% to 95% seen only once; the top ten take more than 0.35%. Each of the donors was a healthy adult who was HIV-negative and had not had a recent acute infection or vaccination. Both subsets, CD45RA+ naive and CD45RA-negative memory, were split from the CD4+ cells. V gene TRBV5-1 combines with J gene TRBJ1-1; D is uncertain. Specimen: naive CD4+ T cells from PBMCs. Subset indicated: CD45RA+ positively selected. The source is a man between 18 and 35 years old in good health. Some clones in this sample may be carry-over from other donors' samples. In DNA, the CDR3 is TGCGCCAGCAGCTTTGAAGGAGGTGAAGCTTTCTTT. The encoded protein is CASSFEGGEAFF.